The 3 T cell receptor beta chains below all came from one sample that was sequenced in a study of persistence of HIV-infected CD4 T cells. The libraries were made with immunoSEQ version 4 in survey mode. Clones were sequenced by immunoSEQ multiplex PCR, and TCRdb holds only the in-frame ones, with some missing. The table shows 46,000 or so clones, with more than 60% occurring only once. The stimulus was lysate of CMV-infected fibroblasts, 9 to 10 ug/mL. CD40L-negative CD69-negative CD45RO-high memory CD4+ T cells were sorted as populations depleted of antigen-responding cells. Their antigens are not known. The input for sequencing was CD4+ T cells sorted from PBMCs after roughly 19-hour stimulation, taken from a patient who received antiretroviral therapy. Receptors originate from an adult man with HIV who was CMV-seropositive.

J is TRBJ1-2 and V is TRBV5-1; D uncertain. V was pared by 4 bases and J by 1 base, with 14 bases between. Germline V lookup: CDR1 SGHRS, CDR2 YFSETQ. This CDR3 contains 15 residues. CDR3 region: CASSPGGGDNYGYTF. The CDR3 DNA reads as TGCGCCAGCAGCCCCGGTGGCGGAGATAACTATGGCTACACCTTC.

The V gene is TRBV30, the J gene TRBJ1-6, with D uncertain. Trimming took off 1 base at V and 6 bases at J, with 10 bases between the two ends. Germline CDR1 and CDR2: GTSNPN and SVGIG (reference sequence). CDR3 length equals 14 residues. In nucleotides, the CDR3 is TGTGCCTGGAGTGGGGGTGGAGGTAATTCACCCCTCCACTTT. It specifies CAWSGGGGNSPLHF.

The chain employs TRBV6-5 and TRBJ1-2, with D possibly TRBD1 on 6 matching bases. V shed 4 bases and J shed 4 bases, with 16 bases lying between them. CDR1 and CDR2 from the germline V gene are MNHEY and SVGAGI. This CDR3 spans 15 amino acids. This CDR3 reads CASSSHSGAFYGYTF. As DNA, the CDR3 is TGTGCCAGCAGTTCCCATTCAGGGGCCTTCTATGGCTACACCTTC.